This TCR beta chain was recovered during a study of cytomegalovirus exposure and HLA in healthy donors. The CDR3 is 19 residues long. Germline V gives CDR1 ENHRY, CDR2 SYGVKD. The ends were cut back, 0 bases at V and 5 bases at J, with 26 bases in the middle. The PCR employed 60 Vbeta primers together with 13 Jbeta primers. Repertoires were generated with immunoSEQ multiplex PCR, while TCRdb's copy carries only in-frame clones and drops some. The data contain around 30,000 clones, 87% of them seen just once; the ten biggest clones take up approximately 3%. This chain uses TRBV10-3 with TRBJ2-7, with TRBD1 as a possible D gene (7 bases). This clonotype originated in a boy younger than 18 in good health and CMV-seronegative. The sample consisted of PBMCs. Here the CDR3 DNA reads TGTGCCATCAGTGAGTCCAGCGTGGGTGGAGGGGGCAGAATCAACGAGCAGTACTTC. The encoded protein is CAISESSVGGGGRINEQYF.